A selection of T cell receptor beta chains follows, all from one sample in a study of T cells in Graves' hyperthyroidism and ophthalmopathy. Each CDR3 protein is one row after TCRdb ran MiXCR on the multiplex PCR reads. The repertoire holds fewer than 350,000 distinct CDR3 sequences, with 21% as singletons. The sample comprised blood. These receptors were collected from a woman between 45 and 60 years old with Graves' hyperthyroidism. The CDR3 runs from the conserved cysteine through the conserved F or W. A D gene is named only where the DNA matches it firmly. A clone size is listed for some rows: how often the clone was seen (once, few, many), or a class if it is expanded.

d_call	v_call	j_call	clone_size	cdr3_aa	cdr3_nt
.	TRBV7-3	TRBJ2-1	many	CASSFGSGNNEQFF	TGTGCCAGCAGCTTTGGTAGCGGTAACAATGAGCAGTTCTTC
.	TRBV20-1	TRBJ1-1	many	CSAIRGNTEAFF	TGCAGTGCGATCAGGGGGAACACTGAAGCTTTCTTT
.	TRBV2	TRBJ1-6	many	CASINGQFNSPLHF	TGTGCCAGCATTAACGGACAGTTTAATTCACCCCTCCACTTT
.	TRBV12-3/TRBV12-4	TRBJ1-5	few	CASSFLRQPQHF	TGTGCCAGCAGTTTTCTACGTCAGCCCCAGCATTTT
TRBD1	TRBV10-3	TRBJ2-1	many	CAISDRDRGQNEQFF	TGTGCCATCAGTGACCGGGACAGGGGGCAAAATGAGCAGTTCTTC
TRBD2	TRBV19	TRBJ2-5	.	CASSTRLTSGRAGETQYF	TGTGCCAGTAGTACCCGACTGACTAGCGGGAGGGCCGGAGAGACCCAGTACTTC
.	TRBV6-1	TRBJ2-7	.	CASCRDFSSYEQYF	TGTGCCAGCTGCCGGGATTTCAGCTCCTACGAGCAGTACTTC
TRBD1	TRBV4-1	TRBJ1-6	few	CASSQEQGARSYNSPLHF	TGCGCCAGCAGCCAGGAGCAGGGGGCCAGGTCCTATAATTCACCCCTCCACTTT
.	TRBV28	TRBJ1-2	many	CASSSLPLLTNYGYTF	TGTGCCAGCAGTTCCCTACCGCTACTGACTAACTATGGCTACACCTTC
.	TRBV30	TRBJ1-1	few	CAWSGDTEAFF	TGTGCCTGGAGTGGGGACACTGAAGCTTTCTTT
.	TRBV4-1	TRBJ1-2	.	CASSHGQSSNYGYTF	TGCGCCAGCAGCCACGGACAGTCCTCTAACTATGGCTACACCTTC
TRBD1	TRBV5-1	TRBJ1-6	few	CASSPLTGGDSPLHF	TGCGCCAGCAGCCCCCTGACAGGGGGCGATTCACCCCTCCACTTT
.	TRBV12-3/TRBV12-4	TRBJ1-3	.	CASTPMGSAGNTIYF	TGTGCCAGCACCCCTATGGGGAGTGCTGGAAACACCATATATTTT
.	TRBV28	TRBJ2-3	.	CASSSGSADTQYF	TGTGCCAGCAGTTCAGGGAGTGCAGATACGCAGTATTTT
TRBD1	TRBV12-3/TRBV12-4	TRBJ2-1	.	CASINSGTGREQFF	TGTGCCAGCATCAATTCCGGGACAGGGCGCGAGCAGTTCTTC
TRBD1	TRBV27	TRBJ1-1	many	CASSRDRGQAFF	TGTGCCAGCAGTCGTGACAGGGGGCAAGCTTTCTTT
TRBD2	TRBV7-9	TRBJ2-5	many	CASSSPGLAGAVGETQYF	TGTGCCAGCAGCTCGCCGGGACTAGCGGGAGCGGTTGGGGAGACCCAGTACTTC
.	TRBV19	TRBJ2-7	.	CVSSIQPGSSYEQYF	TGTGTCAGTAGTATTCAACCAGGGAGCTCCTACGAGCAGTACTTC
TRBD2	TRBV9	TRBJ2-1	.	CASSAGISGLSYNEQFF	TGTGCCAGCAGCGCCGGTATTAGCGGGCTCTCCTACAATGAGCAGTTCTTC
.	TRBV3-1	TRBJ1-3	.	CASSQPTSGNTIYF	TGTGCCAGCAGCCAACCCACCTCTGGAAACACTATATATTTT